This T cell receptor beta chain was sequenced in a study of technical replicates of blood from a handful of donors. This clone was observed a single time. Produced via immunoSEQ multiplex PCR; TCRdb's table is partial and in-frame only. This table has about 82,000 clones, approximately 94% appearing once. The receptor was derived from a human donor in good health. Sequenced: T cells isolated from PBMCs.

The chain's CDR3 is CASSAGFLRAQYF. CDR3 sequence (DNA): TGTGCCAGCAGCGCGGGATTTCTCCGGGCGCAGTATTTT. This chain links TRBV7-2 with TRBJ2-3; D might be TRBD2 (6 bases). The CDR3 is 13 amino acids. V was trimmed by 5 bases and J by 10 bases, leaving 16 bases between them. Germline V gives CDR1 SGHTA, CDR2 FQGNSA.